The clone carrying this TCR beta chain appeared once. Assay: immunoSEQ multiplex PCR; the TCRdb copy retains only in-frame clones and omits some. The sample has tens of thousands of clones, around 84% seen once; the top ten hold 9.5% to 15%. The sample comes from a study of blood T cell repertoires in COVID-19. The sequence came from a human donor in a cohort sampled during active COVID-19. The source material was peripheral blood.

As DNA, the CDR3 is TGTGCCAGCAGTTACGACGGACTAGCGGACACAGATACGCAGTATTTT. Translated, it gives CASSYDGLADTDTQYF. The rearrangement joins TRBV6-2 or TRBV6-3 to TRBJ2-3, with 10 bases lining up with TRBD2. Germline CDR1 and CDR2: MNHEY and SVGEGT. Trimming took 2 bases from V and 2 from J; bases not matched to a gene: 4. This CDR3 contains 16 residues.